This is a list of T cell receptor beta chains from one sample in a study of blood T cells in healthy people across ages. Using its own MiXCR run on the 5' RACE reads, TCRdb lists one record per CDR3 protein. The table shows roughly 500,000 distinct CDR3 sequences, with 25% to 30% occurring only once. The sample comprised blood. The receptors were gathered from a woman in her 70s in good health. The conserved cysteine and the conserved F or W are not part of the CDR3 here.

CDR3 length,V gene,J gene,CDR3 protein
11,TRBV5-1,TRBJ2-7,ASSFLDSYEQY
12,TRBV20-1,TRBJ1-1,SAREGQRNTEAF
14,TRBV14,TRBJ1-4,ASSQDAGQVVGKLF
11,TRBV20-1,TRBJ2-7,SARRDKAYEQY
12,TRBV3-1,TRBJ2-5,ASSQGGREETQY
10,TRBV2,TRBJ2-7,ASNGDWDEQY
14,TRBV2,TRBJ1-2,ASSALDTGVNYGYT
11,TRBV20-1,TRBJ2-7,SARGTGFDEQY
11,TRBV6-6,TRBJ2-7,ASTWGPTYEQY
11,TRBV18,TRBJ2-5,ASSPLIGETQY
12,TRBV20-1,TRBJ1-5,SAEADRGNQPQH
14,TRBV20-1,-,SARDVAGDTYNEQF
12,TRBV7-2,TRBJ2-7,ASSSGLVPYEQY
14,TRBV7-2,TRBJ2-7,ASSLNSLRGGYEQY
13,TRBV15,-,ATSISGGAYETQY
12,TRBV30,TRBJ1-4,AWNGGATNEKLF
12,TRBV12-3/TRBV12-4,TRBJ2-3,ASSLGLVKDTQY
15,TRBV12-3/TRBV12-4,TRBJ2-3,ASSFTGTGEFTDTQY
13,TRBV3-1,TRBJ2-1,ASSYKQGAHPEQF
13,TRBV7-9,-,ASSLVAAEGDEQY
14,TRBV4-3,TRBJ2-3,ASSQSPGQGAYTQY
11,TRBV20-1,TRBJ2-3,SAGTGGTDTQY
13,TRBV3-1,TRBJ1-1,ASSQEAGLNTEAF
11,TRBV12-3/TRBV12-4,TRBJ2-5,ASSRAPQETQY
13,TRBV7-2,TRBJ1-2,ASSPRGALGYGYT
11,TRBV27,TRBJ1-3,ASSLSPGNTIY
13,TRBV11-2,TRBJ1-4,ASGLRQGPNEKLF
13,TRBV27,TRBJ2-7,ASSRGGTGLSEQY
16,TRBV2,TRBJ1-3,ATTRDAQLFNSGNTIC
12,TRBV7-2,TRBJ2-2,ASSLVRSIGELF
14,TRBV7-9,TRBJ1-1,ASSLVAGKGDTEAF
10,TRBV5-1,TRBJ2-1,ASSPVGDEQF
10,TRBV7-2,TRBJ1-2,ASGPRPGGYT
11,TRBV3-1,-,ASSHSPDNEQF
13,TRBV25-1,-,ASSDAGQGWNEQF
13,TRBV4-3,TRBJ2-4,ASSQDRVAKNIQY
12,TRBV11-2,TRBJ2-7,ASSLGQKVHEQY
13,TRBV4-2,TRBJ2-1,ASSQGTGTRNEQF
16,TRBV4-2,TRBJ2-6,ASSPLAGGSSGANVLT
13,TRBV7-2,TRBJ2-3,ASSLVLTPTDTQY
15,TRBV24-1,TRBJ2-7,ATSDATGSRGAYEQY
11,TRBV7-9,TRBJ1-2,ASSPSEGYGYT
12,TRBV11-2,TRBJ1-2,ASSLRDSPNGYT
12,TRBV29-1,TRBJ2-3,SVEIGGVTDAQY
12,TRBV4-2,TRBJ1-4,ASSQEGGRERLF
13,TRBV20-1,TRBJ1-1,SARDPRTPNTEAF
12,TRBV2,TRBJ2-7,ASSDQGVAYEQY
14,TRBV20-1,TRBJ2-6,SARGKTTSGANVLT
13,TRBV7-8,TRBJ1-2,ASSLGSGLVGGYT
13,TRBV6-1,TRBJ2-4,ASSVQGVAKNIQY